This TCR beta chain originates from a study of blood T cells in healthy people across ages. This clonotype was counted a few times. Antigen unknown. Compared with germline, one end of the junction differs, possibly owing to a read error. From germline, CDR1 is DFQATT and CDR2 SNEGSKA (reference sequence). The CDR3 is 12 amino acids. Then a second PCR, running roughly 7 to 11 cycles, was carried out with a sample-barcoded 5' primer and a J-beta primer mix. Each cDNA molecule carried a tag from a template-switch adaptor that contained 12 random nucleotides. A single record per CDR3 protein comes from TCRdb applying MiXCR to the 5' RACE reads. Of about 1.6 million distinct CDR3 sequences listed, about 32% are singletons. Study observations and caveats: The lack of PBMC sorting stopped any conclusive naive versus antigen-experienced comparison. Naive T cell percentage showed a strong correlation with TCR beta diversity. When set beside aged donors, long-lived donors presented more naive CD4+ cells and higher diversity.

The sequence came from a woman in her 30s in good health. The chain couples TRBV20-1 to TRBJ2-7; 8 positions agree with TRBD2. The end of the DNA fits TRBJ2-5 better, so the J call may be wrong. Source material: blood. CDR3 coding DNA: TGCAATGCTAAGCGGGGGTCGGAGACCCAGTACTTC. It is translated as CNAKRGSETQYF.